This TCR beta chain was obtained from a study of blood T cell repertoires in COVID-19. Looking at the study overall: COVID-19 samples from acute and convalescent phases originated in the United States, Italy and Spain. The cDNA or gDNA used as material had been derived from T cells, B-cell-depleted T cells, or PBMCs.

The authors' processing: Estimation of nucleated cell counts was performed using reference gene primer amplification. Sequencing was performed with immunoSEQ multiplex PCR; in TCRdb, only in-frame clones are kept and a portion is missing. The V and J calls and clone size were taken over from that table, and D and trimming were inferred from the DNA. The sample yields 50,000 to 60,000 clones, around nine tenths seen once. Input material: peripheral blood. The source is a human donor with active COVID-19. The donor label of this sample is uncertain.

The CDR3 nucleotides read TGTGCCAGCAGTGAAGGGCCCGGGGGAGAAGCGAATGAGCAGTTCTTC. Protein: CASSEGPGGEANEQFF. The rearrangement joins TRBV6-1 to TRBJ2-1; weak D call: TRBD2 (6 bases). The ends were cut back, 1 base at V and 7 bases at J, with 17 bases in the middle. Germline lookup yields CDR1 MNHNS and CDR2 SASEGT. The CDR3 is made up of 16 amino acids.